The 3 T cell receptor beta chains below come from one sample, sequenced in a study of OX40 agonist ivuxolimab in advanced cancers. This table comes from immunoSEQ multiplex PCR, and its TCRdb copy is limited to in-frame clones, with some not included. The sample carries around 57,000 clones, about nine tenths recorded once. This material consisted of CD4+ or CD8+ T cells sorted from blood, taken in a trial of the OX40 agonist ivuxolimab. These receptors came from an adult with an advanced solid tumor such as melanoma, head and neck, liver or kidney cancer.

The chain has TRBV15 and TRBJ1-1; no reliable D call. This CDR3 is built from 14 residues. V gave up 0 bases and J gave up 5 bases, with 10 bases separating them. The V gene's germline CDR1 is LNHNV and CDR2 YYDKDF (reference sequence). The CDR3 is CATSREVGFTEAFF. The CDR3 nucleotides read TGTGCCACCAGCAGAGAGGTAGGGTTTACTGAAGCTTTCTTT.

V gene TRBV7-3 combines with J gene TRBJ2-1; 10 bases agree with TRBD2. Germline V gene sequence: CDR1 SGHTA, CDR2 FQGTGA. This CDR3 has 15 amino acids. V dropped 6 bases and J dropped 6; count of bases not matched to a gene: 8. In DNA, the CDR3 is TGTGCCAGCAGGACTAGGCCTAGCGGGAGCAATGAGCAGTTCTTC. It translates to CASRTRPSGSNEQFF.

The DNA of the CDR3 is TGTGCCAGCAGCTCCGACACCAACTCTGGAAACACCATATATTTT. Translated: CASSSDTNSGNTIYF. The genes are TRBV7-9 and TRBJ1-3; D not certain. Germline V gene data show CDR1 as SEHNR and CDR2 as FQNEAQ (reference sequence). There are 15 residues in the CDR3. Trimming removed 4 bases at V and 0 bases at J, with 10 bases between.